The next 29 T cell receptor beta chains were all read from a single sample in a study of quantifying T cell responses using KT2 cells. As for the study in general: Reverse transcription used primers in the TCR alpha and beta constant regions.

A single-stranded UMI oligo with SP2 sequence was ligated to cDNA 3' ends. First-round PCR used about 4 cycles and beta primers RC1.1 and RC1.2 covering TRBC1 and TRBC2. From the UMI-ligation and nested PCR reads, TCRdb called clonotypes with MiXCR, one entry per CDR3 protein. The sample consists of some 50,000 distinct CDR3 sequences, roughly 11% of them appearing once. Sequencing was performed on PBMCs spiked with cells of the T cell clone KT2. The source is a human donor.

V is TRBV12-3 or TRBV12-4 and J is TRBJ2-5; 11 bases line up with TRBD1. The CDR3 is 14 residues long. With V trimmed by 6 bases and J by 4 bases, 4 bases remained unmatched. CDR3 sequence (DNA): TGTGCCAGCAGACCGGGACAGGGGGTAGAGACCCAGTACTTC. Its protein is CASRPGQGVETQYF.

A few counts support this clonotype. The chain combines TRBV20-1 with TRBJ1-4; D is perhaps TRBD1 (5 bases). V shed 0 bases and J shed 5 bases, with 16 bases lying between them. The CDR3 length is 16 residues. Germline CDR1 reads DFQATT; CDR2 reads SNEGSKA (reference sequence). The chain's CDR3 is CSARDPNRLRNEKLFF. DNA of the CDR3: TGCAGTGCTAGAGATCCTAACAGGTTGCGAAATGAAAAACTGTTTTTT.

The DNA for the CDR3 is TGTGCCAGCAGCCAGCGGGGGGGTCAAAAACTGTTTTTT. It yields the protein CASSQRGGQKLFF. V gene TRBV3-1 combines with J gene TRBJ1-4; tentatively, D is TRBD1 (5 bases). The CDR3 covers 13 residues. V was pared by 3 bases and J by 9 bases, with 11 bases between. Germline CDR1 is LGHDT and CDR2 is YNNKEL (reference sequence).

This clonotype was picked up many times. The chain links TRBV6-5 to TRBJ2-3, with 12 bases that match TRBD2. CDR3 size: 15 residues. Germline lookup yields CDR1 MNHEY and CDR2 SVGAGI. Trimming took 6 bases from V and 5 from J; bases not matched to a gene: 6. The CDR3 is CASSRTSGTLDTQYF. CDR3 DNA sequence: TGTGCCAGCAGCAGGACTAGCGGGACATTAGATACGCAGTATTTT.

The V gene is TRBV7-2, the J gene TRBJ2-3, with 8 bases that match TRBD2. Germline values: CDR1 SGHTA, CDR2 FQGNSA. J gave up 4 bases and V 1 base, and 4 bases lay outside the gene matches. The CDR3 has 15 residues. The CDR3 DNA follows: TGTGCCAGCAGCTTAGTCGGGGGGGGCCCAGATACGCAGTATTTT. Translated, it gives CASSLVGGGPDTQYF. The variable domain in full, completed from reference TRBV7-2 and TRBJ2-3, reads GAGVSQSPSNKVTEKGKDVELRCDPISGHTALYWYRQSLGQGLEFLIYFQGNSAPDKSGLPSDRFSAERTGGSVSTLTIQRTQQEDSAVYLCASSLVGGGPDTQYFGPGTRLTVL.

The rearrangement links TRBV6-4 to TRBJ2-6, with TRBD1 matching 8 bases. The trim removed 5 bases at V and 0 bases at J, leaving 9 bases unmatched. This CDR3 spans 18 amino acids. Per germline, CDR1 MRHNA and CDR2 SNTAGT. CDR3 residues: CASSSRGQGGSGANVLTF. In DNA form, the CDR3 reads TGTGCCAGCAGTAGCCGCGGACAGGGAGGCTCTGGGGCCAACGTCCTGACTTTC.

This clonotype was recorded a few times. The V gene is TRBV19, the J gene TRBJ2-3; D may match TRBD1 or TRBD2 (6 bases each). CDR3 length equals 13 residues. Germline-derived CDR1 and CDR2 are LNHDA and SQIVND (reference sequence). The V end lost 3 bases, the J end lost 6 bases, and 10 bases lay between the germline ends. CDR3 in amino acids: CASSMGGADTQYF. CDR3 in DNA: TGTGCCAGTAGTATGGGGGGCGCGGATACGCAGTATTTT. The full variable domain, in which reference TRBV19 and TRBJ2-3 provide the parts outside the CDR3, is DGGITQSPKYLFRKEGQNVTLSCEQNLNHDAMYWYRQDPGQGLRLIYYSQIVNDFQKGDIAEGYSVSREKKESFPLTVTSAQKNPTAFYLCASSMGGADTQYFGPGTRLTVL.

CDR3 nucleotides: TGCGCCAGCAGCGCGGGACAGGGAAGCGGCTCACCCCTCCACTTT. Residues: CASSAGQGSGSPLHF. The rearrangement uses TRBV5-1 and TRBJ1-6, with 9 bases fitting TRBD1. CDR3 length: 15 amino acids. V dropped 4 bases and J dropped 10; count of bases not matched to a gene: 9. Germline V gives CDR1 SGHRS, CDR2 YFSETQ. Complete variable domain (other parts from reference TRBV5-1 and TRBJ1-6): KAGVTQTPRYLIKTRGQQVTLSCSPISGHRSVSWYQQTPGQGLQFLFEYFSETQRNKGNFPGRFSGRQFSNSRSEMNVSTLELGDSALYLCASSAGQGSGSPLHFGNGTRLTVT.

In the case of this clonotype: No DNA is shown, since the ends of the CDR3 on it are uncertain; the CDR3 is the one TCRdb lists. The CDR3 sequence is CASSYLCLSSGANVLTF. V gene TRBV21-1 combines with J gene TRBJ2-6. TRBV21-1 is a recognized pseudogene. The CDR3 spans 17 amino acids, including both terminal residues.

The chain carries TRBV3-1 and TRBJ1-1; D perhaps matches TRBD1 (6 bases). This CDR3 is 12 amino acids long. Germline V gene sequence: CDR1 LGHDT, CDR2 YNNKEL (reference sequence). The V and J ends lost 5 bases and 7 bases respectively, with 11 bases between them. CDR3 in DNA: TGTGCCAGCAGCACAGGGAGTGGTGAAGCTTTCTTT. It translates to CASSTGSGEAFF.

This clonotype was seen more than once but under ten times. As DNA, the CDR3 is TGTGCCAGCAGCCAAGATCCGGACAGCCTAGGCGAGCAGTACTTC. This sequence encodes CASSQDPDSLGEQYF. The chain joins TRBV3-1 to TRBJ2-7; TRBD1 is a possible D gene (6 bases). Germline loops: CDR1 LGHDT, CDR2 YNNKEL (reference sequence). The CDR3 extends over 15 amino acids. The V and J ends lost 0 bases and 6 bases respectively, with 15 bases between them.

This clonotype showed up many times. The chain couples TRBV2 to TRBJ2-7, with a weak D call TRBD1 (6 bases). With 7 bases removed from V and 0 bases from J, the gap between germline ends came to 13 bases. Germline-derived CDR1 and CDR2 are SNHLY and FYNNEI. This CDR3 is built from 14 residues. CDR3 amino acids: CASKRGGVSYEQYF. The CDR3 coding sequence is TGTGCCAGCAAGCGAGGGGGTGTCTCCTACGAGCAGTACTTC.

This clonotype was seen many times. The chain carries TRBV15 and TRBJ2-1; D remains ambiguous. The V gene's germline CDR1 is LNHNV and CDR2 YYDKDF (reference sequence). The V end was cut by 0 bases, the J end by 1 base, with 7 bases between. The CDR3 extends over 15 amino acids. In DNA form, the CDR3 reads TGTGCCACCAGCAGAGAAAGAGGATCCTACAATGAGCAGTTCTTC. Amino acid sequence: CATSRERGSYNEQFF.

This clonotype has just a few counts. The gene calls are TRBV7-6 and TRBJ1-5; D gene uncertain. This CDR3 is built from 13 residues. Per germline, CDR1 SGHVS and CDR2 FNYEAQ. V was clipped by 1 base and J by 4 bases, with 5 bases between them. This CDR3 is CASSLDQNQPQHF. CDR3 nucleotide sequence: TGTGCCAGCAGCTTAGATCAGAATCAGCCCCAGCATTTT.

This clonotype was detected many times. The V call is TRBV20-1, the J call TRBJ2-5, with TRBD2 identical over 15 bases. In germline, CDR1 is DFQATT, CDR2 SNEGSKA (reference sequence). The J segment lost 5 bases and the V segment lost 6 bases, leaving 10 bases of the junction unmatched. The CDR3 sequence is 16 residues long. The CDR3 spells CSAPRTSGRAFETQYF. In DNA, the CDR3 is TGCAGTGCGCCAAGGACTAGCGGGAGGGCCTTTGAGACCCAGTACTTC.

This clonotype came up a few times. The chain links TRBV20-1 to TRBJ1-5; D not certain. Between the trimmed V and J ends, which lost 3 bases and 2 bases, there was a span of 11 bases. Germline V CDR1 and CDR2: DFQATT, SNEGSKA (reference sequence). The CDR3 spans 14 residues. In DNA, the CDR3 is TGCAGTGCTAGGGCAGACTGGGGCAATCAGCCCCAGCATTTT. This sequence encodes CSARADWGNQPQHF.

This clonotype was recorded many times. The V and J genes are TRBV10-3 and TRBJ2-3; D not resolved. This CDR3 is 13 amino acids long. With 10 bases removed from V and 5 bases from J, the gap between germline ends came to 16 bases. The germline V gene has CDR1 ENHRY and CDR2 SYGVKD. CDR3 sequence reads: CASSTLVGDTQYF. CDR3 bases: TGTGCCAGCTCGACGCTAGTGGGAGATACGCAGTATTTT.

This clonotype has ten or more counts. The gene calls are TRBV7-9 and TRBJ1-5, with TRBD1 matching over 7 bases. Trimming removed 1 base from V and 3 bases from J; junction bases left unmatched: 3. The germline CDR1 and CDR2 sequences are SEHNR and FQNEAQ (reference sequence). CDR3 size: 15 residues. CDR3 residues: CASSLGGQYNQPQHF. The CDR3 DNA reads as TGTGCCAGCAGCTTAGGGGGACAGTACAATCAGCCCCAGCATTTT. Full variable domain (remainder filled in from reference TRBV7-9 and TRBJ1-5): DTGVSQNPRHKITKRGQNVTFRCDPISEHNRLYWYRQTLGQGPEFLTYFQNEAQLEKSRLLSDRFSAERPKGSFSTLEIQRTEQGDSAMYLCASSLGGQYNQPQHFGDGTRLSIL.

V gene TRBV7-2 combines with J gene TRBJ2-7, with no clear D. V lost 5 bases and J 0 bases, leaving 17 bases between the germline ends. CDR1 is SGHTA and CDR2 is FQGNSA in the germline V gene. CDR3 size: 16 residues. CDR3 coding DNA: TGTGCCAGCAGCCCAGCCCAGCGCTTATTCTCCTACGAGCAGTACTTC. Translation gives CASSPAQRLFSYEQYF.

This clonotype was detected only once. The J gene is TRBJ1-2, the V gene TRBV6-2 or TRBV6-3; D is unresolved. Between the trimmed V and J ends, which lost 8 bases and 5 bases, there was a span of 12 bases. CDR3 length: 12 residues. Germline V gives CDR1 MNHEY, CDR2 SVGEGT. CDR3 nucleotides: TGTGCCAGCCGACGGCTGGAGTATGGCTACACCTTC. Translating it yields CASRRLEYGYTF.

The chain recombines TRBV10-3 with TRBJ2-1, with 9 nucleotides matching TRBD1. The CDR3 loop spans 16 amino acids. Germline lookup yields CDR1 ENHRY and CDR2 SYGVKD. V gave up 7 bases and J gave up 5 bases; unmatched junction bases: 12. As DNA, the CDR3 is TGTGCCATCAACGCAGGGGACAGGGAGGTACACAATGAGCAGTTCTTC. Translation gives CAINAGDREVHNEQFF.

This clonotype was seen more than once but under ten times. V gene TRBV2 combines with J gene TRBJ1-4; no clear D. The V end lost 1 base, the J end lost 7 bases, and 13 bases lay between the germline ends. Looked up from germline, CDR1 is SNHLY and CDR2 is FYNNEI. The CDR3 runs 15 residues. The CDR3 DNA is TGTGCCAGCAGTGAAGGGATTTTCCTCGGTGAAAAACTGTTTTTT. The encoded protein is CASSEGIFLGEKLFF.

This clonotype has more than one count but fewer than ten. The rearrangement joins TRBV9 to TRBJ2-2; D not resolved. The CDR3 has 12 amino acids. Looked up from germline, CDR1 is SGDLS and CDR2 is YYNGEE. The V and J ends lost 2 bases and 3 bases respectively, with 2 bases between them. The CDR3 DNA reads TGTGCCAGCAGCGTCTACACCGGGGAGCTGTTTTTT. Translating gives CASSVYTGELFF. Complete variable domain (other parts from reference TRBV9 and TRBJ2-2): DSGVTQTPKHLITATGQRVTLRCSPRSGDLSVYWYQQSLDQGLQFLIQYYNGEERAKGNILERFSAQQFPDLHSELNLSSLELGDSALYFCASSVYTGELFFGEGSRLTVL.

In this sample, this clonotype turned up a few times. This rearrangement joins TRBV5-1 to TRBJ1-2; TRBD1 aligns across 10 bases. This CDR3 contains 15 residues. The V and J ends lost 5 bases and 4 bases, in that order; junction bases with no gene match: 8. In germline, CDR1 is SGHRS, CDR2 YFSETQ. The CDR3 is CASRPGTGDSYGYTF. CDR3 in DNA: TGCGCCAGCAGGCCCGGGACAGGGGATAGCTATGGCTACACCTTC.

This clonotype has at least ten counts. The rearrangement uses TRBV7-3 and TRBJ2-2, with TRBD2 matching over 13 bases. V gave up 5 bases and J gave up 4 bases; unmatched junction bases: 4. The length of the CDR3 is 16 residues. Looked up from germline, CDR1 is SGHTA and CDR2 is FQGTGA. The CDR3 here is CASSPGTSGVTGELFF. CDR3 in DNA: TGTGCCAGCAGCCCTGGGACTAGCGGGGTCACCGGGGAGCTGTTTTTT.

This clonotype has a handful of counts. The CDR3 spells CASSLAGPYNEQFF. CDR3 sequence (DNA): TGTGCCAGCAGCTTAGCGGGCCCTTACAATGAGCAGTTCTTC. This chain links TRBV11-3 with TRBJ2-1, with unresolved D. CDR1 SGHNT and CDR2 YENEEA come from the germline V gene. Trimming pared 1 base from V and 4 bases from J, leaving 8 bases between. The CDR3 has 14 amino acids. The variable domain in full, with the rest retrieved from reference TRBV11-3 and TRBJ2-1, is EAGVVQSPRYKIIEKKQPVAFWCNPISGHNTLYWYLQNLGQGPELLIRYENEEAVDDSQLPKDRFSAERLKGVDSTLKIQPAELGDSAVYLCASSLAGPYNEQFFGPGTRLTVL.

The chain links TRBV14 to TRBJ2-3; 10 bases align to TRBD2. Germline V lookup: CDR1 SGHDN, CDR2 FVKESK. With 1 base clipped from V and 2 bases from J, the junction kept 6 bases outside the gene matches. This CDR3 is built from 17 residues. For the CDR3, the DNA is TGTGCCAGCAGCCAAGGTCGCCTAGCGGGAGTCACAGATACGCAGTATTTT. Amino acids: CASSQGRLAGVTDTQYF.

The CDR3 DNA follows: TGCAGCGTTGGAGCTTCCCCAAGCTCCTACAATGAGCAGTTCTTC. Its translation is CSVGASPSSYNEQFF. The chain carries TRBV29-1 and TRBJ2-1; D unresolved. Trimming shortened V by 4 bases and J by 0 bases, and 13 bases separated the two germline ends. The CDR3 runs to 15 residues. Per the germline V gene, CDR1 is SQVTM and CDR2 is ANQGSEA.

This clonotype was seen ten or more times. In DNA, the CDR3 is TGTGCCAGCAGTGAAGCGACAGGGACCCTCCACTTT. This sequence encodes CASSEATGTLHF. V gene TRBV6-1 combines with J gene TRBJ1-6, with 7 bases lining up with TRBD1. This CDR3 spans 12 amino acids. V shed 0 bases and J 14 bases; nucleotides not matched to a gene: 1. Per the germline V gene, CDR1 is MNHNS and CDR2 is SASEGT.